This paragraph covers one T cell receptor (beta chain) sequence. This sample stems from a study of blood T cell repertoires in COVID-19. On the study more broadly: Specimens from acute and convalescent COVID-19 originated in the United States, Italy and Spain. Nucleic acid was either cDNA or gDNA, and it came from T cells, B-cell-depleted T cells, or PBMCs.

Original methodology: Reference gene primer amplification gave nucleated cell count estimates. Sequencing used immunoSEQ multiplex PCR; TCRdb keeps in-frame clones, though not all of them. Clone size and the V and J calls come from that table; the DNA yielded D and trimming. The sample holds 200,000 to 250,000 clones; 82% are singletons and the top ten take less than 9.5%. Seattle patients were enrolled while actively infected and followed longitudinally. The V end lost 4 bases, the J end lost 0 bases, and 7 bases lay between the germline ends. This CDR3 has 13 amino acids. CDR1 GTSNPN and CDR2 SVGIG come from the germline V gene (reference sequence).

This chain links TRBV30 with TRBJ1-3; D is undetermined. This TCR was sampled from an elderly woman with COVID-19, enrolled during active disease. Sequenced: peripheral blood. The CDR3 sequence is CAWKKSSGNTIYF. For the CDR3, the DNA is TGTGCCTGGAAGAAGAGCTCTGGAAACACCATATATTTT.